The 14 T cell receptor beta chains below were found in one sample sequenced in a study of blood T cell repertoires in COVID-19. TCRdb's table, derived via immunoSEQ multiplex PCR, lists solely in-frame clones and lacks some. In the table there are roughly 330,000 clones, over 70% of which are singletons. What was sequenced was peripheral blood. All receptors come from a woman aged 45-65 years with acute or convalescent COVID-19.

This clone was seen only a few times. Within the sample, other DNA sequences also encode this same CDR3. V gene TRBV7-8 combines with J gene TRBJ2-7; weak D call: TRBD1 (6 bases). Trimming removed 0 bases from V and 6 bases from J, with 9 bases in between. The CDR3 is 13 amino acids. CDR1 is SGHVS, CDR2 FQNEAQ, per germline. The CDR3 DNA reads TGTGCCAGCAGCTTAGCGAGAGGGGGCGAGCAGTACGTC. This codes for CASSLARGGEQYV.

The rearrangement uses TRBV2 and TRBJ2-2, with D perhaps TRBD2 (5 bases). Germline assignment: CDR1 SNHLY and CDR2 FYNNEI. The ends were cut back, 4 bases at V and 0 bases at J, with 9 bases in the middle. The CDR3 runs to 15 residues. CDR3 sequence: CASSVEASNTGELFF. CDR3 nucleotides: TGTGCCAGCAGTGTGGAGGCATCGAACACCGGGGAGCTGTTTTTT.

V usage is TRBV4-1 and J usage is TRBJ2-1; 8 bases align to TRBD2. The CDR3 consists of 17 residues. V lost 4 bases, J lost 5 bases, and 13 bases stayed unmatched. CDR1 MGHRA and CDR2 YSYEKL come from the germline V gene. The CDR3 here is CASSPNGGEVRNNEQFF. The CDR3 DNA reads as TGCGCCAGCAGCCCCAACGGGGGGGAGGTAAGGAACAATGAGCAGTTCTTC.

This clone came up a few times. The chain recombines TRBV5-1 with TRBJ2-7; 8 positions match TRBD2. Germline lookup yields CDR1 SGHRS and CDR2 YFSETQ. This CDR3 is built from 17 residues. The V gene end was trimmed by 0 bases and the J gene end by 5 bases; junction bases not matched to a gene: 13. The CDR3 loop is CASSLGRAGEVSHEQYF. CDR3 nucleotides: TGCGCCAGCAGCTTGGGACGAGCGGGAGAGGTTAGCCACGAGCAGTACTTC.

V usage is TRBV5-4 and J usage is TRBJ1-1, with 8 positions matching TRBD1. The length of the CDR3 is 14 residues. Germline V gene lookup returns CDR1 SGHNT and CDR2 YYREEE (reference sequence). The V segment lost 2 bases and the J segment 5 bases; nucleotides outside the gene matches: 5. CDR3 in DNA: TGTGCCAGCAGCTTCCAGGGGGCGATAACTGAAGCTTTCTTT. It codes for CASSFQGAITEAFF.

The chain is built from TRBV5-1 and TRBJ1-2, with D hard to call. CDR3 length equals 15 residues. CDR1 and CDR2 from the germline V gene are SGHRS and YFSETQ. V was cut by 4 bases and J by 7 bases, with 20 bases left in between. CDR3 DNA: TGCGCCAGCAGCGAATACAGAACCCCTTCGAGTGGCTACACCTTC. This translates into CASSEYRTPSSGYTF. Full variable domain (rest looked up from reference TRBV5-1 and TRBJ1-2): KAGVTQTPRYLIKTRGQQVTLSCSPISGHRSVSWYQQTPGQGLQFLFEYFSETQRNKGNFPGRFSGRQFSNSRSEMNVSTLELGDSALYLCASSEYRTPSSGYTFGSGTRLTVV.

This chain links TRBV6-5 with TRBJ2-5; 7 bases agree with TRBD2. Germline V CDR1 and CDR2: MNHEY, SVGAGI. Trimming at V came to 6 bases and at J to 2 bases, leaving 3 bases not matched to a gene. This CDR3 is built from 13 residues. This CDR3 reads CASRLAVQETQYF. CDR3 DNA: TGTGCCAGCAGGCTAGCGGTACAAGAGACCCAGTACTTC.

V and J are TRBV7-3 and TRBJ1-2; TRBD1 agrees at 10 bases. The junction had 11 bases not matched to a gene; V was cut back by 4 bases and J by 6 bases. CDR3 size: 16 residues. CDR1 SGHTA and CDR2 FQGTGA come from the germline V gene. In nucleotides, the CDR3 is TGTGCCAGCAGCTCCACCGGGACAGGGGATCCCCATGGCTACACCTTC. This translates into CASSSTGTGDPHGYTF.

V and J are TRBV11-2 and TRBJ2-7; maybe TRBD1 (6 bases). The germline V gene encodes CDR1 SGHAT and CDR2 FQNNGV. Between the trimmed V and J ends, which lost 3 bases and 7 bases, there was a span of 13 bases. The CDR3 contains 13 residues. CDR3 DNA sequence: TGTGCCAGCAGCTTCTCGACAGGCCGAGAGCAGTACTTC. This encodes CASSFSTGREQYF.

The J gene is TRBJ2-5, the V gene TRBV5-1, with TRBD1 matching over 9 bases. The CDR3 extends over 15 amino acids. J was trimmed by 1 base and V by 4 bases; bases with no gene match: 5. CDR1 is SGHRS, CDR2 YFSETQ, per germline. CDR3 coding DNA: TGCGCCAGCAGCATAAGGACAGGGGCCCAAGAGACCCAGTACTTC. Its translation: CASSIRTGAQETQYF.

This sequence joins TRBV21-1 and TRBJ1-2; the table's D gene call, TRBD1, was not cross checked with the DNA. TRBV21-1 is noted as a pseudogene. This CDR3 is 15 amino acids long. The DNA for the CDR3 is TGTGCCAGCAGCAGCTGGACAGCTCTTAACTATGGCTACACCTTC. Amino acid sequence: CASSSWTALNYGYTF.

The chain couples TRBV6-2 or TRBV6-3 to TRBJ1-2; no firm D call. V lost 5 bases and J lost 6, with 10 bases in between. CDR3 length: 12 amino acids. Looked up from germline, CDR1 is MNHEY and CDR2 is SVGEGT. CDR3 bases: TGTGCCAGCAGTCACCAGGAAAATGGCTACACCTTC. It specifies CASSHQENGYTF.

The CDR3 region has the DNA TGTGCCAGCAGTAGCAGGGGGCGTCGGGACACTGAAGCTTTCTTT. It codes for CASSSRGRRDTEAFF. The V call is TRBV6-5, the J call TRBJ1-1; 8 nucleotides align to TRBD1. V was clipped by 5 bases and J by 3 bases; unmatched bases: 8. CDR1 and CDR2 (germline): MNHEY, SVGAGI. The CDR3 is made up of 15 amino acids.

The J gene is TRBJ2-3, the V gene TRBV6-2 or TRBV6-3, with 9 bases fitting TRBD2. Trimming cost V 5 bases and J 2 bases; bases outside gene matches: 5. This CDR3 region has 15 residues. In germline, CDR1 is MNHEY, CDR2 SVGEGT. The CDR3 loop reads CASSPLAGHTDTQYF. The DNA of the CDR3 is TGTGCCAGCAGTCCCCTAGCGGGGCACACAGATACGCAGTATTTT.